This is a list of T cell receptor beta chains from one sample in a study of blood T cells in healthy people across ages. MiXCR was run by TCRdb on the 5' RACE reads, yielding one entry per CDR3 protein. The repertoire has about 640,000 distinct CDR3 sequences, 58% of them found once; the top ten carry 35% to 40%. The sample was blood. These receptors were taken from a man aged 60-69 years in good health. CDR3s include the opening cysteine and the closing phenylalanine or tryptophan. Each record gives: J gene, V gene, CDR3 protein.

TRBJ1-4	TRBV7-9	CASSLGPEKLFF
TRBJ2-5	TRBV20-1	CSAHTSGGAQETQYF
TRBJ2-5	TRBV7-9	CASRPTGGSQETQYF
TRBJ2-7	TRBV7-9	CASSAGTSGGYEQYF
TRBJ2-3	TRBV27	CASSFSPGGTQYF
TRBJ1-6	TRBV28	CASSFRSPYNSPLHF
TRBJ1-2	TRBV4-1	CASSQGHSDYGYTF
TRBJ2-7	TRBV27	CASSLSWGPSYEQYF
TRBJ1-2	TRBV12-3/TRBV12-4	CASSLVQGNYGYTF
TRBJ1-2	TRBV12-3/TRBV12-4	CASSRDRVGYGYTF
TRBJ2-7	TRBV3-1	CASSQEASASYEQYF
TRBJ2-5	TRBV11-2	CASSSLERLYERYF
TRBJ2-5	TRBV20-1	CSARTHGQGTQYF
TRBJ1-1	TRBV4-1	CASSQGQGARTEAFF
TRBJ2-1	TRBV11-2	CASSPPYASSYNEQFF
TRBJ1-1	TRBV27	CASKQELGMNTEAFF
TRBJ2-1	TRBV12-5	CASSTGFTEQFF
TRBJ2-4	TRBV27	CASSPGALAKNIQYF
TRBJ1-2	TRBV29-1	CSVEDQGPYGYTF
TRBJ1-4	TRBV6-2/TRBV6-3	CASSDSTEPEKLFF